These 2 T cell receptor beta chains were all obtained from the same sample, sequenced in a study of human CD8 memory T cell subsets. Construction of TCR beta libraries was accomplished by means of UMI-labeled 5' RACE. From its re-call of the 5' RACE reads, TCRdb lists each CDR3 protein once, without DNA. This sample contains 6,000 to 8,000 distinct CDR3 sequences. The sample was CD8+ T cells from PBMCs. These receptors all stem from a human donor in good health.

V gene TRBV20-1 combines with J gene TRBJ2-1; the D call of TRBD1 rests on TCRdb alone, since no DNA is present to check it. The V gene's germline CDR1 is DFQATT and CDR2 SNEGSKA (reference sequence). The CDR3 has 14 residues. This CDR3 is CSARDRTHYNEQFF.

The chain has TRBV28 and TRBJ2-7; TCRdb indicates TRBD1, and absent DNA this call remains unverified. The CDR3 loop spans 13 amino acids. Germline assignment: CDR1 MDHEN and CDR2 SYDVKM. The CDR3 spells CASLGQVNYEQYF.